The present T cell receptor beta chain was sequenced within a study of cytomegalovirus exposure and HLA in healthy donors. General study points: Sequencing likely generated an artifact that appeared as a cluster of highly shared sequence variants. Later analysis showed most CMV-associated TCR beta chains appearing HLA-restricted. As a later analysis revealed, the rate of TCR association differed by HLA locus, with DRB1 most and HLA-C fewest.

13 Jbeta primers and 60 Vbeta primers were used for the PCR. Clones were sequenced by immunoSEQ multiplex PCR, and TCRdb holds only the in-frame ones, with some missing. The sample comprises over 100,000 clones, 55% to 80% of which are singletons, and 2.4% rests with the top ten. Between the trimmed V and J ends, which lost 3 bases and 1 base, there was a span of 8 bases. The CDR3 is 14 amino acids. Germline assignment: CDR1 SGHNT and CDR2 YENEEA. The donors were healthy bone marrow donors. On this clone itself: Antigen: not known.

The clonotype was recovered from a woman between 35 and 50 years old in good health and CMV-seronegative. Sequenced: PBMCs. This chain connects TRBV11-3 to TRBJ2-3; a weak D match, TRBD2 (6 bases). The DNA of the CDR3 is TGTGCCAGCAGCTTCGGGGGAGGCACAGATACGCAGTATTTT. Amino acids: CASSFGGGTDTQYF.